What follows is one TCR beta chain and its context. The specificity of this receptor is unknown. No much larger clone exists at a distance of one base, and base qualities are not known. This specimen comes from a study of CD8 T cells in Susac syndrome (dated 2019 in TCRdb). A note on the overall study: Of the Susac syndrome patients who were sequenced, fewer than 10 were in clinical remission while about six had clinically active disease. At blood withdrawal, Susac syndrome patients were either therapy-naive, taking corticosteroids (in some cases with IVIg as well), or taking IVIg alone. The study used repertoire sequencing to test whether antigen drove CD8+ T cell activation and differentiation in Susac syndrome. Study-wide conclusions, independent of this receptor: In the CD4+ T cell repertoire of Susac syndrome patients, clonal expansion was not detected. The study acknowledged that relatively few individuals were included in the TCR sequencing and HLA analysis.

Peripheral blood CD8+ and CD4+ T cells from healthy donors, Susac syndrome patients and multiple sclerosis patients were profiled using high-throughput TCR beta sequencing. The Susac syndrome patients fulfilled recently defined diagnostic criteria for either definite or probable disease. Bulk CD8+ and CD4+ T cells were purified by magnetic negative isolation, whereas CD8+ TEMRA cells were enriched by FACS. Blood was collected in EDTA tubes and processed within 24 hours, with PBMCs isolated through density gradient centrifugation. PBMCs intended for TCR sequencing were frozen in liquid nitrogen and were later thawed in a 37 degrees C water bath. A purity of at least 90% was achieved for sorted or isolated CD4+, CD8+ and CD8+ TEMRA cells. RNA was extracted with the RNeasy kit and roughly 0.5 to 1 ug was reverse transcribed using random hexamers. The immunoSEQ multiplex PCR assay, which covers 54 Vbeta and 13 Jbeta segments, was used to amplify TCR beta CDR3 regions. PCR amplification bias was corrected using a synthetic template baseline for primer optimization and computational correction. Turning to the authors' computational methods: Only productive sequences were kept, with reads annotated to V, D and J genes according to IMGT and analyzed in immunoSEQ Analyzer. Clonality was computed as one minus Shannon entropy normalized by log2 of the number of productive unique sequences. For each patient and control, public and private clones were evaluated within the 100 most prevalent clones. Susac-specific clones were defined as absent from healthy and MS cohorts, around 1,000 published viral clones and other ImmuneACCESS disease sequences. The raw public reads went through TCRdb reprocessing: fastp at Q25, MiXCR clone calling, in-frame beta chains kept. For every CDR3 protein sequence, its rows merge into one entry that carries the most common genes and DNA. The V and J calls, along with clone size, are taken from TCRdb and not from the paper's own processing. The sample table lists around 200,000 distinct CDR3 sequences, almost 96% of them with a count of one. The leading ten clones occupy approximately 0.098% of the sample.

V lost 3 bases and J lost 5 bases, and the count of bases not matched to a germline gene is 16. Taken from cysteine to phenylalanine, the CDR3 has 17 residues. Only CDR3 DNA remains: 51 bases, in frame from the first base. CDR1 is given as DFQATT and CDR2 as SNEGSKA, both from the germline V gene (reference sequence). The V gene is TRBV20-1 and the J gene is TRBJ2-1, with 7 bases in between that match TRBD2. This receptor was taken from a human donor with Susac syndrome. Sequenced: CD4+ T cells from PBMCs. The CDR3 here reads CSARDSKAGSINNEQFF. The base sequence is TGCAGTGCTAGGGATTCAAAAGCGGGGTCGATCAACAATGAGCAGTTCTTC.